This T cell receptor beta chain emerged from a study of blood T cell repertoires in COVID-19. The wider study: Samples came from the United States, Italy and Spain, spanning acute and convalescent COVID-19. From T cells, B-cell-depleted T cells, or PBMCs came the material, which was cDNA or gDNA.

As handled by the study authors: Scientists estimated how many nucleated cells there were by amplifying reference gene primers. The method was immunoSEQ multiplex PCR; TCRdb's version includes in-frame clones alone and lacks a portion of them. That table is the source of V, J and clone size, and D and trimming were worked out from the DNA. The repertoire holds over 110,000 clones, with over 70% as singletons. This sequence originates from a man between 60 and 75 years old who had recovered from COVID-19. Sequencing was done on a sample of PBMCs or T cells enriched from blood (not recorded which).

The CDR3 DNA sequence: TGTGCCAGCAGCTTAGAGGGGGCGAAAAATGAAAAACTGTTTTTT. This gives the protein CASSLEGAKNEKLFF. The chain has TRBV7-8 and TRBJ1-4; 7 bases map to TRBD1. The CDR3 is 15 residues long. V shed 1 base and J 5 bases; nucleotides not matched to a gene: 4. Germline V lookup: CDR1 SGHVS, CDR2 FQNEAQ.